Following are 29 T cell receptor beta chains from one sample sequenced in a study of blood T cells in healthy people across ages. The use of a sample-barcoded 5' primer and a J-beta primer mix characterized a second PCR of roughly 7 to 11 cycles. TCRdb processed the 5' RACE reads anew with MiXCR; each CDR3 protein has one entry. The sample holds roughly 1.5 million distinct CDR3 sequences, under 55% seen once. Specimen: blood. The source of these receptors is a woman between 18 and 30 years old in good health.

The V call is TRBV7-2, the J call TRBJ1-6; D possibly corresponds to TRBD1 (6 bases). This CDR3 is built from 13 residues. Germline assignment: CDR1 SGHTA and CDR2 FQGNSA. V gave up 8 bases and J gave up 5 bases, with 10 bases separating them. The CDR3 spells CASRDTHNSPLHF. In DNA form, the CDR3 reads TGTGCCAGCCGGGACACGCATAATTCACCCCTCCACTTT.

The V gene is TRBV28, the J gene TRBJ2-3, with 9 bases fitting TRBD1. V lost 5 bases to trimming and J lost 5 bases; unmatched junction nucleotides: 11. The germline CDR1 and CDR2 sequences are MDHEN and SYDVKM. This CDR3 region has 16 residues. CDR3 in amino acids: CASSHGTGRGRDTQYF. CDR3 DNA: TGTGCCAGCAGTCATGGGACAGGGAGAGGTAGAGATACGCAGTATTTT.

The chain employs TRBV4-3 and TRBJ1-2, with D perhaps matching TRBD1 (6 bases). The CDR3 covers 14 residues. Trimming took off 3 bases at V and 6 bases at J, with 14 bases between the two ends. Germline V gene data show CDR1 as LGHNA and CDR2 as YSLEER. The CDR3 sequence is CASSQILGGHGYTF. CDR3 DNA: TGCGCCAGCAGCCAGATCTTGGGGGGCCATGGCTACACCTTC.

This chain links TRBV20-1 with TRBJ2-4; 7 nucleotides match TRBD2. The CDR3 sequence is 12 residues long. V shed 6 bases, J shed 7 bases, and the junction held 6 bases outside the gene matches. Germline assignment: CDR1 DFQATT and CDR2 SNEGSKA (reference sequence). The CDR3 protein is CSARTGGNIQYF. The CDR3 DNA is TGCAGTGCCAGGACCGGGGGGAACATTCAGTACTTC.

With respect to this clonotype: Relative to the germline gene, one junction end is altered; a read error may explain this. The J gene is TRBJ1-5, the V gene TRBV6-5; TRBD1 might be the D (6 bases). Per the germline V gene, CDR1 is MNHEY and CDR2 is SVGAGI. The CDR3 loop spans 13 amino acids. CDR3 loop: CANSPQGNQPQHF. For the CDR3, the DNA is TGTGCCAACAGTCCTCAGGGGAATCAGCCCCAGCATTTT.

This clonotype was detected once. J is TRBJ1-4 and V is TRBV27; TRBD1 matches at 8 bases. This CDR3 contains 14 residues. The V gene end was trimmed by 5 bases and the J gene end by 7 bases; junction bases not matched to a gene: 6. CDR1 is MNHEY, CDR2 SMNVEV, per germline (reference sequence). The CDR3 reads CASSTAGGREKLFF. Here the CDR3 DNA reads TGTGCCAGCAGTACGGCAGGGGGCCGTGAAAAACTGTTTTTT.

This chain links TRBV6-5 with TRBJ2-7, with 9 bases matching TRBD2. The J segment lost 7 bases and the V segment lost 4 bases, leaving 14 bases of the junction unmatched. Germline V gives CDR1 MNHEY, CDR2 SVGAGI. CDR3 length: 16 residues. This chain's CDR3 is CASSSPLSGSMNEQYF. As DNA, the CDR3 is TGTGCCAGCAGTTCCCCGCTTAGCGGGAGTATGAATGAGCAGTACTTC.

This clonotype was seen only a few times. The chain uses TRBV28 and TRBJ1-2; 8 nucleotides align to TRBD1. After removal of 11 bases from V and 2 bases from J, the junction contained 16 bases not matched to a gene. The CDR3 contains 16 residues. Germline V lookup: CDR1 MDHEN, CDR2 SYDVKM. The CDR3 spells CARHIGAGGRNYGYTF. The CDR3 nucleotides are TGTGCCCGTCACATAGGGGCAGGGGGCCGAAACTATGGCTACACCTTC.

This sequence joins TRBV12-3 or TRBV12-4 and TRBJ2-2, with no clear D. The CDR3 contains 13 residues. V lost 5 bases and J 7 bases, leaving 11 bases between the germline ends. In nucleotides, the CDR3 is TGTGCCAGCAGTGCCCCAGGTCGCGGGGAGCTGTTTTTT. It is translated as CASSAPGRGELFF.

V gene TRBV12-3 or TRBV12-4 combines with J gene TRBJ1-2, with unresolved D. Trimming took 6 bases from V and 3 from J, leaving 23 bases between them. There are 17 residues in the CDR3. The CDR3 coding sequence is TGTGCCAGCAGGGACCACCGACGGTTCCTACCTTACTATGGCTACACCTTC. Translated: CASRDHRRFLPYYGYTF.

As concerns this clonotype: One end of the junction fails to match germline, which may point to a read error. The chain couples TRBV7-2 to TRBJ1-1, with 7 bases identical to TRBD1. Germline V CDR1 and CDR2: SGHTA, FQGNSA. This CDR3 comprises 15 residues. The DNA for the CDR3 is TGTGCCTGCAGCCGTCAGGGGGTGTCTAACACTGAAGCTTTCTTT. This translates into CACSRQGVSNTEAFF.

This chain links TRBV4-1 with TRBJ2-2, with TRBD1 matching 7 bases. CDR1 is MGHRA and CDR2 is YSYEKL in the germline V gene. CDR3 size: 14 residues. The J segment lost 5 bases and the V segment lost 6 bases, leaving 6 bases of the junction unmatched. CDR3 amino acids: CASRGDSLTGELFF. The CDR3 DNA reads TGCGCCAGCAGGGGGGACAGCCTAACCGGGGAGCTGTTTTTT.

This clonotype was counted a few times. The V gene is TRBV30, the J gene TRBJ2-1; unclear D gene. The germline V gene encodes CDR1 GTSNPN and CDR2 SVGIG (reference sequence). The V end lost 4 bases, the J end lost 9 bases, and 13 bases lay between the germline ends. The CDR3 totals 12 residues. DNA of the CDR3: TGTGCCTGGACAGCGTTTGGTCTTGAGCAGTTCTTC. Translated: CAWTAFGLEQFF.

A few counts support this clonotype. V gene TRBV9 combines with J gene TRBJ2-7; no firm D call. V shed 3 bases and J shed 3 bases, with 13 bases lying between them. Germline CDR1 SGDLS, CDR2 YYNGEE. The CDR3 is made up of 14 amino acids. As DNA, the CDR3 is TGTGCCAGCAGCGGTTCCGGTGGCAGCTACGAGCAGTACTTC. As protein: CASSGSGGSYEQYF.

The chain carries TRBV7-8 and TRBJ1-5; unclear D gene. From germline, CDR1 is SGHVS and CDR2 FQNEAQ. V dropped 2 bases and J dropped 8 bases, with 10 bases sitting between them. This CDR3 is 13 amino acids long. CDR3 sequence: CASSLYGNKPQHF. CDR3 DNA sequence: TGTGCCAGCAGCTTATACGGGAATAAGCCCCAGCATTTT.

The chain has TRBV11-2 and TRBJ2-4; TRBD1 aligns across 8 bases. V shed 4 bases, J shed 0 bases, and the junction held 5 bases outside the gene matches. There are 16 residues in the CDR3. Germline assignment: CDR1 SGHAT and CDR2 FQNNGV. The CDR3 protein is CASSSQGAIAKNIQYF. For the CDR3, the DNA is TGTGCCAGCAGCTCGCAGGGGGCGATAGCCAAAAACATTCAGTACTTC.

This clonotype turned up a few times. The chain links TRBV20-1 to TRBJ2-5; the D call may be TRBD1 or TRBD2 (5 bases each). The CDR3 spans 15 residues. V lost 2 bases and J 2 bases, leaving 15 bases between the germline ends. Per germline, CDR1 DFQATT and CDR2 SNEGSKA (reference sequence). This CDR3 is CSARSRGSPQETQYF. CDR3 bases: TGCAGTGCTAGAAGTCGGGGCTCCCCTCAAGAGACCCAGTACTTC.

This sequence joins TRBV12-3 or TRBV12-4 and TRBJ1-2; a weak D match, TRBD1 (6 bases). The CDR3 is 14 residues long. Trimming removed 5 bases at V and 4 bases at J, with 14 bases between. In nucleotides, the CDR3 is TGTGCCAGCAGTGTAACAGGGTCTTCCTATGGCTACACCTTC. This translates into CASSVTGSSYGYTF.

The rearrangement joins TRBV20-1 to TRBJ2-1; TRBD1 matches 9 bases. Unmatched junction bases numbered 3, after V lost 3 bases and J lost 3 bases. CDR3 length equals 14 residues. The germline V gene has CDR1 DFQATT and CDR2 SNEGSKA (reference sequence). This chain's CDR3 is CSASGQGIYNEQFF. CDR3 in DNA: TGCAGTGCTAGTGGACAGGGGATCTACAATGAGCAGTTCTTC.

CDR3 residues: CASIALGAGRYNEQFF. The CDR3, as DNA: TGTGCCAGCATCGCCCTGGGGGCGGGACGATACAATGAGCAGTTCTTC. The chain recombines TRBV6-1 with TRBJ2-1; D tentatively reads TRBD1 or TRBD2 (6 bases each). The V end lost 7 bases, the J end lost 4 bases, and 20 bases lay between the germline ends. Germline V gene sequence: CDR1 MNHNS, CDR2 SASEGT. CDR3 length: 16 residues.

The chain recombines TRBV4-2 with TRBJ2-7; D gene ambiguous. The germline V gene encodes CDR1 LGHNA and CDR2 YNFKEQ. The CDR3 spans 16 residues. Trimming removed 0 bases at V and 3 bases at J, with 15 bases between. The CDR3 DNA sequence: TGTGCCAGCAGCCAAGAGTCAGAGAGCGCGTTCTACGAGCAGTACTTC. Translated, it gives CASSQESESAFYEQYF.

CDR3 in DNA: TGTGCCAGCAGCTCGGCTGACAGGTCCGGGGAGCTGTTTTTT. Translated, it gives CASSSADRSGELFF. The chain joins TRBV11-2 to TRBJ2-2, with D tentatively TRBD1 (6 bases). V lost 4 bases and J lost 6, with 12 bases in between. Germline lookup yields CDR1 SGHAT and CDR2 FQNNGV. This CDR3 region has 14 residues.

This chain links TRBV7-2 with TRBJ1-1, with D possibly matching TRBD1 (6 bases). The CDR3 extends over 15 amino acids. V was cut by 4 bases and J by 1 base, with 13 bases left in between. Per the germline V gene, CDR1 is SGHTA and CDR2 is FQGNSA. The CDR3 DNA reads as TGTGCCAGCAGCTCAACCCGAGGGGGGAACACTGAAGCTTTCTTT. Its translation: CASSSTRGGNTEAFF.

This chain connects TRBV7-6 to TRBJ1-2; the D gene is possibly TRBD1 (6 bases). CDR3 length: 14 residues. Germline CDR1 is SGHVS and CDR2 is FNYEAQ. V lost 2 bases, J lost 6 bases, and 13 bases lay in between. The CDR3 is CASSLNTGTDGYTF. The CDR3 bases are TGTGCCAGCAGCTTAAACACAGGGACTGATGGCTACACCTTC.

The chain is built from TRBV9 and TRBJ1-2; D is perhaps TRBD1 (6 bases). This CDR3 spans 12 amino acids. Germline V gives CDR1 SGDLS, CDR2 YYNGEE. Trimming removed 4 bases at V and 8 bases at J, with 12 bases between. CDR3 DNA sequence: TGTGCCAGCAGCAGCCCAGGGGTAGGCTACACCTTC. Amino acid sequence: CASSSPGVGYTF. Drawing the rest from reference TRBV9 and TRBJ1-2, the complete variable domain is DSGVTQTPKHLITATGQRVTLRCSPRSGDLSVYWYQQSLDQGLQFLIQYYNGEERAKGNILERFSAQQFPDLHSELNLSSLELGDSALYFCASSSPGVGYTFGSGTRLTVV.

The CDR3 coding sequence is TGTGCCAGCAGCTTAGACGGGGGCCCCTTCAATGGCTACACCTTC. Translating it yields CASSLDGGPFNGYTF. The V call is TRBV7-2, the J call TRBJ1-2; possibly TRBD1 for D (6 bases). Trimming removed 1 base from V and 6 bases from J, with 15 bases in between. The CDR3 runs 15 residues. Looked up from germline, CDR1 is SGHTA and CDR2 is FQGNSA.

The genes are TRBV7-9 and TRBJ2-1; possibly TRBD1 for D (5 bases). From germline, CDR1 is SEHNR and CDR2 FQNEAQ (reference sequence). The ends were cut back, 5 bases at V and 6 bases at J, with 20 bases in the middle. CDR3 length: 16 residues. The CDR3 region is CASSPKKGQESNEQFF. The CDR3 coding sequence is TGTGCCAGCAGCCCCAAGAAGGGGCAGGAGAGCAATGAGCAGTTCTTC.

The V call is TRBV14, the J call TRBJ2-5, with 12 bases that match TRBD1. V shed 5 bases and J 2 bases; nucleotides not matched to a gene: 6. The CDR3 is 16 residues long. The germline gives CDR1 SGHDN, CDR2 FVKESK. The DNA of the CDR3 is TGTGCCAGCAGCTCCCGGGACAGGGGGCCTCAAGAGACCCAGTACTTC. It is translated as CASSSRDRGPQETQYF.

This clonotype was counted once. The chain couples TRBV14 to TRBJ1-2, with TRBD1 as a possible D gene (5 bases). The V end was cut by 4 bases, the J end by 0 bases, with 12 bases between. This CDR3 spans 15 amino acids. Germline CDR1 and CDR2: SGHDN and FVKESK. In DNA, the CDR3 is TGTGCCAGCAGCCTCCGGGACCGGACTAACTATGGCTACACCTTC. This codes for CASSLRDRTNYGYTF.